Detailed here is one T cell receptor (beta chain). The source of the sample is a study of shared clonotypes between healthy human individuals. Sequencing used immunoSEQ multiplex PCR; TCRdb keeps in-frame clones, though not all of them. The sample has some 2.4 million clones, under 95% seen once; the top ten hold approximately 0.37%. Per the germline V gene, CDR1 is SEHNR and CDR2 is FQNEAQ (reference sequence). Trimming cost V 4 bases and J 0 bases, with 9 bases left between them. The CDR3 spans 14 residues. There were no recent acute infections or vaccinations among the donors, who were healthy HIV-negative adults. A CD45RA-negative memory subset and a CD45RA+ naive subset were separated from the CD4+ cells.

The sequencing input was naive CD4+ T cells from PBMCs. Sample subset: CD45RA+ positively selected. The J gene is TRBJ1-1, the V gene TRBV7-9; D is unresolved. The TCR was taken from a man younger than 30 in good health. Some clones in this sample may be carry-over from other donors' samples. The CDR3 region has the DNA TGTGCCAGCAGCTCCGCCCTACTGAACACTGAAGCTTTCTTT. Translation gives CASSSALLNTEAFF.